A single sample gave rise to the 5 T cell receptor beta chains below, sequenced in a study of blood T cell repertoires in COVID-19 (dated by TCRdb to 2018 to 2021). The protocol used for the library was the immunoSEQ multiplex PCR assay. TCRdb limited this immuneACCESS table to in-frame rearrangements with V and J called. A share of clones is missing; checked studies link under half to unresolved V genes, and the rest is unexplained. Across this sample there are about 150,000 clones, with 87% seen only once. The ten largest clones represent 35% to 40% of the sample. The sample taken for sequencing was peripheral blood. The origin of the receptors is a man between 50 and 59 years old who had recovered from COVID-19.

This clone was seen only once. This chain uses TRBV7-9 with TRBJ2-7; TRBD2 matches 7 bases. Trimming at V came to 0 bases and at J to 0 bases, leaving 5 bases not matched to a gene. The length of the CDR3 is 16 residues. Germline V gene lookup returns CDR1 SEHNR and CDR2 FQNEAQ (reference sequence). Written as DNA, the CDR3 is TGTGCCAGCAGCTTAGCGCGGGGCGGGAGCTCCTACGAGCAGTACTTC. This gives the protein CASSLARGGSSYEQYF. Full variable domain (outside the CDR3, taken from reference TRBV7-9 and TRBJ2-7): DTGVSQNPRHKITKRGQNVTFRCDPISEHNRLYWYRQTLGQGPEFLTYFQNEAQLEKSRLLSDRFSAERPKGSFSTLEIQRTEQGDSAMYLCASSLARGGSSYEQYFGPGTRLTVT.

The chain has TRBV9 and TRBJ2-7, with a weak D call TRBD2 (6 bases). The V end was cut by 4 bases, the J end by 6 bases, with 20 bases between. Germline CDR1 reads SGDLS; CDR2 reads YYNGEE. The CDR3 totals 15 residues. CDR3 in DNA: TGTGCCAGCAGCCTCCAGGAGGGTGAGGTTGGCGAGCAGTACTTC. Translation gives CASSLQEGEVGEQYF.

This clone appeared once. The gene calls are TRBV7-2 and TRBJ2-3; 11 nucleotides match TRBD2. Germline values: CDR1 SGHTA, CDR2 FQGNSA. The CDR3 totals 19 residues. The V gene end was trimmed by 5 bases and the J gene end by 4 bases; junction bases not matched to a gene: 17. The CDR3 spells CASSPRTSGGSLEADTQYF. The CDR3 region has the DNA TGTGCCAGCAGCCCCCGTACTAGCGGGGGCTCCTTAGAAGCAGATACGCAGTATTTT.

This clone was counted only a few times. CDR3 region: CATLAGTGGPYGYTF. The CDR3 nucleotides are TGTGCCACTCTAGCCGGGACAGGGGGCCCCTATGGCTACACCTTC. The J gene is TRBJ1-2, the V gene TRBV3-1 (or the pseudogene TRBV3-2); TRBD1 agrees at 12 bases. CDR3 length: 15 amino acids. Germline lookup yields CDR1 LGHDT and CDR2 YNNKEL (reference sequence). The V and J ends lost 10 bases and 4 bases, in that order; junction bases with no gene match: 10.

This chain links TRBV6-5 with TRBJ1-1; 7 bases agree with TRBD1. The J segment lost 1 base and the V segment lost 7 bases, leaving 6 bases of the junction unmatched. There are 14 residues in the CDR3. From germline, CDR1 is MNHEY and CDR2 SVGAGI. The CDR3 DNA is TGTGCCAGCACGGGACAGCCCACGAACACTGAAGCTTTCTTT. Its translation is CASTGQPTNTEAFF.